One and the same sample provided the 28 T cell receptor beta chains below, sequenced in a study of blood T cells in healthy people across ages. The authors ran a second PCR of roughly 6 to 11 cycles using a sample-barcoded 5' primer and a J-beta primer mix. TCRdb independently ran MiXCR on the 5' RACE reads; one entry per CDR3 protein. The sample consists of 1.5 million to 2 million distinct CDR3 sequences, around 50% of them appearing once. Sample: blood. These receptors were collected from a woman between 40 and 50 years old in good health.

The rearrangement joins TRBV9 to TRBJ2-1; 14 nucleotides match TRBD2. J gave up 9 bases and V 3 bases, and 11 bases lay outside the gene matches. The CDR3 length is 17 residues. Looked up from germline, CDR1 is SGDLS and CDR2 is YYNGEE. CDR3 loop: CASSAAFGLAGGIEQFF. In DNA form, the CDR3 reads TGTGCCAGCAGCGCCGCCTTCGGACTAGCGGGGGGCATTGAGCAGTTCTTC.

The chain joins TRBV6-5 to TRBJ2-5, with 9 bases identical to TRBD1. There are 16 residues in the CDR3. Germline V gene data show CDR1 as MNHEY and CDR2 as SVGAGI. J gave up 0 bases and V 5 bases, and 7 bases lay outside the gene matches. CDR3 amino acids: CASSRPGQGNQETQYF. In nucleotides, the CDR3 is TGTGCCAGCAGTAGACCGGGACAGGGCAACCAAGAGACCCAGTACTTC.

To note about this clonotype: An end of the junction differs from the germline gene, which may be a read error. J is TRBJ2-5 and V is TRBV7-8, with 8 positions matching TRBD2. Germline values: CDR1 SGHVS, CDR2 FQNEAQ. The CDR3 is made up of 17 amino acids. Here the CDR3 reads CASSLALGGGLYNEQYF. The CDR3 nucleotides are TGCGCCAGCAGCTTAGCGTTAGGCGGGGGGCTCTACAATGAGCAGTACTTC.

This sequence joins TRBV7-9 and TRBJ1-1, with D unclear. Per the germline V gene, CDR1 is SEHNR and CDR2 is FQNEAQ (reference sequence). Trimming shortened V by 4 bases and J by 11 bases, and 14 bases separated the two germline ends. CDR3 length: 12 residues. The CDR3 region is CASSSGGSWAFF. In DNA form, the CDR3 reads TGTGCCAGCAGCTCAGGAGGGTCCTGGGCTTTCTTT. The whole variable domain, remainder taken from reference TRBV7-9 and TRBJ1-1, is DTGVSQNPRHKITKRGQNVTFRCDPISEHNRLYWYRQTLGQGPEFLTYFQNEAQLEKSRLLSDRFSAERPKGSFSTLEIQRTEQGDSAMYLCASSSGGSWAFFGQGTRLTVV.

The rearrangement uses TRBV28 and TRBJ2-4; D is tentatively TRBD1 or TRBD2 (5 bases each). Germline lookup yields CDR1 MDHEN and CDR2 SYDVKM. The CDR3 sequence is 16 residues long. V lost 6 bases and J 0 bases, leaving 15 bases between the germline ends. The CDR3 spells CASRQGRQLAKNIQYF. CDR3 coding DNA: TGTGCCAGCAGGCAGGGACGCCAACTAGCCAAAAACATTCAGTACTTC.

The chain combines TRBV2 with TRBJ2-7; TRBD1 matches 10 bases. After removal of 5 bases from V and 5 bases from J, the junction contained 24 bases not matched to a gene. CDR1 is SNHLY, CDR2 FYNNEI, per germline. The length of the CDR3 is 20 residues. In nucleotides, the CDR3 is TGTGCCAGCAGTTTTGTGCTCAGGGGTTACGGACAGGGGGTGCTCCACGAGCAGTACTTC. Its translation: CASSFVLRGYGQGVLHEQYF.

This clonotype turned up a few times. This sequence joins TRBV12-3 or TRBV12-4 and TRBJ2-3; possibly TRBD1 or TRBD2 for D (6 bases each). Deletions cut 4 bases from V and 6 bases from J, with 17 bases between. The CDR3 has 15 residues. CDR3 coding DNA: TGTGCCAGCAGTTCTGGGGGGACATTCACGGATACGCAGTATTTT. Translation: CASSSGGTFTDTQYF.

The J gene is TRBJ2-7, the V gene TRBV28; weak D call: TRBD2 (5 bases). CDR1 is MDHEN and CDR2 is SYDVKM in the germline V gene. This CDR3 has 15 amino acids. Trimming removed 6 bases at V and 1 base at J, with 16 bases between. CDR3 loop: CASRWAVEDSYEQYF. CDR3 DNA sequence: TGTGCCAGCAGGTGGGCCGTGGAGGATTCCTACGAGCAGTACTTC.

DNA of the CDR3: TGTGCCAGCAGCTGGGCCGGGGGGTCAAAAAACATTCAGTACTTC. Translation gives CASSWAGGSKNIQYF. The J gene is TRBJ2-4, the V gene TRBV7-9, with 7 bases matching TRBD2. V gave up 4 bases and J gave up 4 bases; unmatched junction bases: 7. This CDR3 has 15 amino acids. The germline V gene encodes CDR1 SEHNR and CDR2 FQNEAQ (reference sequence).

This clonotype occurred a few times. This chain links TRBV20-1 with TRBJ2-7; perhaps TRBD2 as D (6 bases). CDR3 length: 15 residues. The germline V gene has CDR1 DFQATT and CDR2 SNEGSKA (reference sequence). V lost 6 bases to trimming and J lost 7 bases, with 25 bases between them. In DNA, the CDR3 is TGCAGTGCCCCTTCTAGCGAAATAACTGGGGGGGAGCAGTACTTC. As protein: CSAPSSEITGGEQYF.

The chain uses TRBV14 and TRBJ2-5, with D perhaps TRBD1 (6 bases). The V end lost 1 base, the J end lost 5 bases, and 11 bases lay between the germline ends. The CDR3 totals 14 residues. The germline CDR1 and CDR2 sequences are SGHDN and FVKESK. CDR3 residues: CASSQAGAWETQYF. The CDR3 DNA reads as TGTGCCAGCAGCCAAGCAGGGGCTTGGGAGACCCAGTACTTC.

This clonotype was observed a few times. The chain recombines TRBV18 with TRBJ1-5; 7 bases are shared with TRBD1. Germline V gene lookup returns CDR1 KGHSH and CDR2 LQKENI. This CDR3 is built from 14 residues. J was trimmed by 6 bases and V by 4 bases; bases with no gene match: 6. The CDR3 bases are TGTGCCAGCTCACAAAGACAGGGCAGTCAGCCCCAGCATTTT. Translating gives CASSQRQGSQPQHF.

The J gene is TRBJ2-7, the V gene TRBV12-3 or TRBV12-4; D is perhaps TRBD2 (6 bases). Trimming took off 5 bases at V and 4 bases at J, with 15 bases between the two ends. The CDR3 covers 14 residues. CDR3 sequence: CASSIRRGEYEQYF. DNA of the CDR3: TGTGCCAGCAGTATTCGGCGGGGTGAATACGAGCAGTACTTC.

The rearrangement uses TRBV6-5 and TRBJ2-4; D possibly corresponds to TRBD1 (5 bases). Trimming cost V 6 bases and J 13 bases, with 16 bases left between them. This CDR3 is 12 amino acids long. CDR1 and CDR2 from the germline V gene are MNHEY and SVGAGI. DNA of the CDR3: TGTGCCAGCAGGCAGGGATCGCGAGAGCAGTACTTC. This sequence encodes CASRQGSREQYF.

This clonotype came up a few times. The chain has TRBV20-1 and TRBJ2-3, with D unresolved. Trimming left V 0 bases short and J 10 bases short, with 17 bases between. The V gene's germline CDR1 is DFQATT and CDR2 SNEGSKA (reference sequence). The CDR3 spans 14 residues. The CDR3 DNA follows: TGCAGTGCTAGAGATCAGGTGGGGTCGATGTCGCAGTATTTT. This codes for CSARDQVGSMSQYF.

This sequence joins TRBV20-1 and TRBJ2-3; D assignment may be TRBD1 or TRBD2 (6 bases each). Between the trimmed V and J ends, which lost 3 bases and 3 bases, there was a span of 10 bases. Germline V gene sequence: CDR1 DFQATT, CDR2 SNEGSKA (reference sequence). The CDR3 contains 13 residues. CDR3 loop: CSASGGLTDTQYF. The CDR3 nucleotides are TGCAGTGCTAGCGGGGGCTTAACAGATACGCAGTATTTT.

The sample holds a few counts of this clonotype. The chain has TRBV27 and TRBJ2-7, with 13 bases lining up with TRBD2. CDR3 length: 14 residues. Germline CDR1 is MNHEY and CDR2 is SMNVEV (reference sequence). After removal of 5 bases from V and 7 bases from J, the junction contained 5 bases not matched to a gene. CDR3 bases: TGTGCCAGCAGTGGGGGACTAGCGGGGAGTGAGCAGTACTTC. It codes for CASSGGLAGSEQYF.

The chain has TRBV20-1 and TRBJ1-5; TRBD1 aligns across 7 bases. Per the germline V gene, CDR1 is DFQATT and CDR2 is SNEGSKA (reference sequence). V lost 3 bases, J lost 6 bases, and 11 bases stayed unmatched. The CDR3 runs 15 residues. CDR3 sequence: CSASRGQIVGQPQHF. The CDR3 region has the DNA TGCAGTGCTAGCCGGGGACAGATTGTAGGTCAGCCCCAGCATTTT.

The V gene is TRBV7-2, the J gene TRBJ2-7; D unresolved. The end of the DNA is better explained by TRBJ2-5, so the J call may be wrong. The CDR3 consists of 12 residues. Germline values: CDR1 SGHTA, CDR2 FQGNSA. Here the CDR3 DNA reads TGTACCAGCAGCTTATCGGTGGAGACCCAGTACTTC. It translates to CTSSLSVETQYF.

V gene TRBV20-1 combines with J gene TRBJ2-5, with 9 bases matching TRBD2. Germline-derived CDR1 and CDR2 are DFQATT and SNEGSKA (reference sequence). This CDR3 has 13 amino acids. Trimming took 4 bases from V and 3 from J; bases not matched to a gene: 3. The CDR3 protein is CSATASGEETQYF. The DNA for the CDR3 is TGCAGTGCTACTGCTAGCGGGGAAGAGACCCAGTACTTC.

A few counts support this clonotype. J is TRBJ2-3 and V is TRBV7-2, with 8 bases that match TRBD1. The V gene's germline CDR1 is SGHTA and CDR2 FQGNSA. The CDR3 is 14 amino acids. After removal of 3 bases from V and 4 bases from J, the junction contained 3 bases not matched to a gene. The CDR3 here is CASSFDRGSDTQYF. CDR3 in DNA: TGTGCCAGCAGCTTTGACAGGGGTTCAGATACGCAGTATTTT.

This chain links TRBV15 with TRBJ1-5; 11 bases agree with TRBD1. This CDR3 contains 19 residues. Germline loops: CDR1 LNHNV, CDR2 YYDKDF (reference sequence). The V and J ends lost 0 bases and 0 bases, in that order; junction bases with no gene match: 7. CDR3 coding DNA: TGTGCCACCAGCAGAGATCCTGGGACAGGGGGTACTAGCAATCAGCCCCAGCATTTT. It specifies CATSRDPGTGGTSNQPQHF.

The chain couples TRBV10-2 to TRBJ2-1, with 7 bases that match TRBD1. V lost 3 bases, J lost 10 bases, and 6 bases stayed unmatched. Germline V gene lookup returns CDR1 WSHSY and CDR2 SAAADI. CDR3 size: 13 residues. The CDR3 here is CASSEQGSGEQFF. CDR3 nucleotides: TGCGCCAGCAGTGAACAGGGGTCGGGGGAGCAGTTCTTC.

The gene calls are TRBV2 and TRBJ2-3; 8 bases fit TRBD1. V lost 6 bases and J lost 3; bases outside the gene matches: 8. CDR1 SNHLY and CDR2 FYNNEI come from the germline V gene. This CDR3 has 15 amino acids. CDR3 residues: CASSWTGIGTDTQYF. The CDR3 bases are TGTGCCAGCAGCTGGACAGGGATTGGTACAGATACGCAGTATTTT.

This clonotype was seen more than once but under ten times. V is TRBV12-3 or TRBV12-4 and J is TRBJ2-1; 10 positions agree with TRBD2. V shed 6 bases and J 3 bases; nucleotides not matched to a gene: 8. The CDR3 is 16 amino acids. CDR3 sequence: CASSPFLAGDYNEQFF. Here the CDR3 DNA reads TGTGCCAGCAGCCCCTTTCTAGCGGGGGACTACAATGAGCAGTTCTTC.

This chain uses TRBV5-1 with TRBJ1-2; possibly TRBD1 for D (5 bases). CDR3 length: 14 residues. V lost 0 bases to trimming and J lost 8 bases, with 14 bases between them. Germline V gene data show CDR1 as SGHRS and CDR2 as YFSETQ. Written as DNA, the CDR3 is TGCGCCAGCAGCTTGGCGTTGGGGGAGAGCGGCTACACCTTC. This codes for CASSLALGESGYTF.

This clonotype was counted only a few times. This chain connects TRBV11-2 to TRBJ1-6; D remains unclear. V lost 0 bases, J lost 2 bases, and 11 bases lay in between. There are 17 residues in the CDR3. From germline, CDR1 is SGHAT and CDR2 FQNNGV. In DNA form, the CDR3 reads TGTGCCAGCAGCTTAGATCTGACACCTACCTATAATTCACCCCTCCACTTT. Its protein is CASSLDLTPTYNSPLHF.

Only a few counts were recorded for this clonotype. The chain has TRBV6-5 and TRBJ1-6; 8 nucleotides match TRBD1. This CDR3 comprises 15 residues. With V trimmed by 0 bases and J by 8 bases, 3 bases remained unmatched. The germline gives CDR1 MNHEY, CDR2 SVGAGI. This CDR3 reads CASSYSYRGDSPLHF. The CDR3, as DNA: TGTGCCAGCAGTTACTCGTACAGGGGGGATTCACCCCTCCACTTT.